The source of this TCR delta chain is a study of gamma-delta T cells after stem cell transplantation listed by TCRdb under 2016. V is cut back by 3 bases and J by 1 base, with 6 bases in the junction unmatched. Reading from cysteine to phenylalanine, the CDR3 counts 15 amino acids. CDR3 DNA only is kept here, 45 bases in frame from base 1. The germline V gene sets CDR1 to GEAIGNYY and CDR2 to EKD. Libraries were made using RT-PCR. Sequenced on an Illumina MiSeq. Clones were re-identified by TCRdb from the public reads with CATT, and rows with the same DNA were merged. The table for this sample lists approximately 2,000 delta-chain clones; about 15% of them were counted only once. Jointly, the top ten make up 9.5% to 15% of the sample. Remarks on this clone: Its specific antigen is unknown. Base qualities are not provided; no much larger clone lies one nucleotide away.

The receptor comes from a human donor. It is not recorded whose cells these are; they may come from a transplant donor. This table probably holds off-target reads from a library built for another chain. The sequence joins TRDV2 to TRDJ1, with 8 bases in between that match TRDD3. Sequences were obtained from gamma-delta T cells. The nucleotide sequence is given as TGTGCCTGTGACGCGGTTGGGGGATTCACCGATAAACTCATCTTT. The resulting protein is CACDAVGGFTDKLIF.